The 29 T cell receptor beta chains listed next were all sequenced from one sample in a study of blood T cell repertoires in COVID-19. Only in-frame clones appear in the TCRdb table, and some are missing; sequencing was by immunoSEQ multiplex PCR. Altogether 650,000 to 800,000 clones are present, around 90% being singletons, with the ten largest covering around 0.3%. The sample was peripheral blood. The source is a woman between 18 and 30 years old with acute or convalescent COVID-19.

This clone was observed once. At one boundary the junction diverges from the germline segment, which might be a read error. CDR3: CAISESGGSLKTEAFF. As DNA, the CDR3 is TGTGCCATCAGTGAGTCTGGGGGCAGTCTGAAGACTGAAGCTTTCTTT. V usage is TRBV10-3 and J usage is TRBJ1-1; perhaps TRBD1 as D (6 bases). Looked up from germline, CDR1 is ENHRY and CDR2 is SYGVKD. This CDR3 has 16 residues.

The chain uses TRBV19 and TRBJ1-2; D is ambiguous. Trimming cost V 3 bases and J 8 bases, with 19 bases left between them. This CDR3 has 15 residues. Germline CDR1 is LNHDA and CDR2 is SQIVND (reference sequence). In DNA, the CDR3 is TGTGCCAGTAGTATTGAAAACGGTGTATTTATGGGCTACACCTTC. Its translation is CASSIENGVFMGYTF.

J is TRBJ2-5 and V is TRBV9; TRBD2 aligns across 9 bases. This CDR3 spans 13 amino acids. V gave up 4 bases and J gave up 3 bases; unmatched junction bases: 1. CDR1 and CDR2 from the germline V gene are SGDLS and YYNGEE. CDR3 DNA: TGTGCCAGCAGCCGACTAGCGGAAGAGACCCAGTACTTC. It codes for CASSRLAEETQYF.

This chain joins TRBV10-1 and TRBJ2-3; 8 bases line up with TRBD2. Germline V gives CDR1 WNHNN, CDR2 SYGVQD (reference sequence). The CDR3 is 18 residues long. Germline trimming cut 7 bases from V and 2 bases from J; bases unmatched to any gene: 17. CDR3 in DNA: TGCGCCAGCATCCTAATCGACTGGCGGGGGGCAAACACAGATACGCAGTATTTT. Amino acid sequence: CASILIDWRGANTDTQYF.

CDR3 sequence (DNA): TGCAGCGTAGCAGGGGGCCGCTATGGCTACACCTTC. Protein sequence: CSVAGGRYGYTF. The chain uses TRBV29-1 and TRBJ1-2; 8 bases map to TRBD1. V was pared by 6 bases and J by 4 bases, with 4 bases of the junction left unmatched. The germline V gene encodes CDR1 SQVTM and CDR2 ANQGSEA. This CDR3 has 12 residues.

This clone was detected only once. The chain employs TRBV5-6 and TRBJ1-3; 11 nucleotides line up with TRBD1. This CDR3 has 18 amino acids. Germline-derived CDR1 and CDR2 are SGHDT and YYEEEE. V was pared by 2 bases and J by 4 bases, with 11 bases of the junction left unmatched. The CDR3 bases are TGTGCCAGCAGCTTCCTCCGGGACAGGGGGGGAGGAGGAAACACCATATATTTT. Translating gives CASSFLRDRGGGGNTIYF.

The chain combines TRBV6-5 with TRBJ1-2; TRBD1 agrees at 11 bases. The germline V gene encodes CDR1 MNHEY and CDR2 SVGAGI. This CDR3 spans 15 amino acids. V shed 2 bases, J shed 8 bases, and the junction held 7 bases outside the gene matches. The chain's CDR3 is CASSYGGQGAQGYTF. CDR3 nucleotides: TGTGCCAGCAGTTACGGAGGACAGGGGGCGCAGGGCTACACCTTC.

This clone was recorded once. V is TRBV6-1 and J is TRBJ2-7; D is unclear. The germline CDR1 and CDR2 sequences are MNHNS and SASEGT. CDR3 length: 13 residues. Trimming removed 1 base at V and 4 bases at J, with 8 bases between. Here the CDR3 reads CASSEVAGYEQYF. In DNA form, the CDR3 reads TGTGCCAGCAGTGAAGTAGCCGGATACGAGCAGTACTTC.

The chain uses TRBV19 and TRBJ2-3; 10 nucleotides match TRBD1. With V trimmed by 5 bases and J by 6 bases, 5 bases remained unmatched. Germline V gives CDR1 LNHDA, CDR2 SQIVND (reference sequence). The CDR3 spans 14 residues. CDR3 bases: TGTGCCAGTAGTCCCGGACAGGGGGTGGATACGCAGTATTTT. Translated: CASSPGQGVDTQYF.

The chain has TRBV7-2 and TRBJ2-5; the D gene is possibly TRBD2 (7 bases). The CDR3 extends over 14 amino acids. The V and J ends lost 3 bases and 13 bases respectively, with 21 bases between them. From germline, CDR1 is SGHTA and CDR2 FQGNSA. The CDR3, as DNA: TGTGCCAGCAGCTTTAGGGGTCGCGCGGGGGCCTGGTACTTC. It translates to CASSFRGRAGAWYF.

As to this clone: Since a much larger clone is just one base distant, this may be a read error. The same CDR3 arises from other DNA sequences in this sample as well. The genes are TRBV7-2 and TRBJ2-7; 9 bases line up with TRBD2. Trimming cost V 0 bases and J 0 bases; bases outside gene matches: 3. Germline lookup yields CDR1 SGHTA and CDR2 FQGNSA. The CDR3 has 16 residues. CDR3 coding DNA: TGTGCCAGCAGCTTAGCTAGCGGGGGTATCTCCTACGAGCAGTACTTC. Translating gives CASSLASGGISYEQYF.

This clone was observed a few times. The genes are TRBV27 and TRBJ1-5, with a possible D match to TRBD1 (6 bases). Germline CDR1 reads MNHEY; CDR2 reads SMNVEV (reference sequence). With 8 bases removed from V and 1 base from J, the gap between germline ends came to 12 bases. The CDR3 runs to 14 residues. CDR3 nucleotide sequence: TGTGCCAGCTGGGGGGGCGGCAGCAATCAGCCCCAGCATTTT. Residues: CASWGGGSNQPQHF.

The chain joins TRBV2 to TRBJ1-1; D gene ambiguous. Germline CDR1 SNHLY, CDR2 FYNNEI. The CDR3 consists of 15 residues. Between the trimmed V and J ends, which lost 5 bases and 0 bases, there was a span of 13 bases. The CDR3 coding sequence is TGTGCCAGCAGTACATATCAAAACCTGAACACTGAAGCTTTCTTT. Translation gives CASSTYQNLNTEAFF.

This chain links TRBV5-4 with TRBJ2-3; 11 positions match TRBD2. V lost 2 bases to trimming and J lost 5 bases; unmatched junction nucleotides: 7. The length of the CDR3 is 16 residues. Germline CDR1 reads SGHNT; CDR2 reads YYREEE (reference sequence). Here the CDR3 DNA reads TGTGCCAGCAGCTTACCGCTAGCGGGGGGTAAAGATACGCAGTATTTT. Amino acids: CASSLPLAGGKDTQYF.

This rearrangement joins TRBV27 to TRBJ2-1; D call uncertain. The CDR3 has 16 residues. Per the germline V gene, CDR1 is MNHEY and CDR2 is SMNVEV (reference sequence). V shed 0 bases and J shed 5 bases, with 14 bases lying between them. This CDR3 is CASSLSRVTQNNEQFF. The CDR3 region has the DNA TGTGCCAGCAGTTTATCCCGGGTTACCCAGAACAATGAGCAGTTCTTC.

V gene TRBV15 combines with J gene TRBJ1-1, with TRBD1 identical over 10 bases. Germline CDR1 reads LNHNV; CDR2 reads YYDKDF (reference sequence). Unmatched junction bases numbered 5, after V lost 5 bases and J lost 5 bases. The CDR3 is 14 amino acids. The CDR3, as DNA: TGTGCCACCAGCTCGGGACAGGGGTGGACTGAAGCTTTCTTT. Its translation is CATSSGQGWTEAFF.

On this clone: Distinct nucleotide sequences in the sample also encode this CDR3. V is TRBV7-2 and J is TRBJ1-2, with D possibly matching TRBD1 (5 bases). Germline-derived CDR1 and CDR2 are SGHTA and FQGNSA. CDR3 length: 13 amino acids. Trimming took 2 bases from V and 2 from J, leaving 6 bases between them. The CDR3 DNA sequence: TGTGCCAGCAGCTTACGGGGGAACTATGGCTACACCTTC. Protein product: CASSLRGNYGYTF.

Comment on this clone: In the same sample, other DNA sequences code for this CDR3. V is TRBV24-1 and J is TRBJ1-5, with 9 bases lining up with TRBD1. Germline CDR1 reads KGHDR; CDR2 reads SFDVKD. This CDR3 is built from 16 residues. Losses at the gene ends were 3 bases for V and 2 bases for J; bases not matched to a gene: 4. CDR3 bases: TGTGCCACCAGTGATCCGAGACAGGGGGGCAATCAGCCCCAGCATTTT. Translating gives CATSDPRQGGNQPQHF.

In DNA, the CDR3 is TGTGCCAGCAGTTACCGCCTAGCGGGGGCCTACAATGAGCAGTTCTTC. Translated, it gives CASSYRLAGAYNEQFF. The chain combines TRBV6-5 with TRBJ2-1; TRBD2 aligns across 10 bases. Germline V gives CDR1 MNHEY, CDR2 SVGAGI. V gave up 2 bases and J gave up 2 bases; unmatched junction bases: 3. The CDR3 consists of 16 residues.

The V call is TRBV7-6, the J call TRBJ2-7, with 11 bases identical to TRBD2. Germline loops: CDR1 SGHVS, CDR2 FNYEAQ. This CDR3 region has 16 residues. Trimming removed 1 base from V and 6 bases from J; junction bases left unmatched: 8. CDR3: CASSLGPGLAASEQYF. For the CDR3, the DNA is TGTGCCAGCAGCTTAGGGCCGGGACTAGCGGCTTCCGAGCAGTACTTC.

This rearrangement joins TRBV6-4 to TRBJ2-1; 7 bases are shared with TRBD1. Trimming removed 0 bases from V and 3 bases from J; junction bases left unmatched: 8. Germline V gives CDR1 MRHNA, CDR2 SNTAGT. The CDR3 loop spans 17 amino acids. CDR3 in amino acids: CASSDSSLGGDYNEQFF. In DNA, the CDR3 is TGTGCCAGCAGTGACTCGAGTCTAGGGGGCGACTACAATGAGCAGTTCTTC.

This chain joins TRBV4-2 and TRBJ1-3; D remains unclear. V dropped 3 bases and J dropped 0 bases, with 18 bases sitting between them. Germline V gives CDR1 LGHNA, CDR2 YNFKEQ. The CDR3 loop spans 18 amino acids. The CDR3 spells CASSQDGLDSISGNTIYF. CDR3 in DNA: TGTGCCAGCAGCCAGGACGGACTAGATTCCATCTCTGGAAACACCATATATTTT.

The V gene is TRBV7-9, the J gene TRBJ1-1; possibly TRBD1 for D (6 bases). V was pared by 5 bases and J by 3 bases, with 13 bases between. The CDR3 totals 14 residues. CDR1 is SEHNR, CDR2 FQNEAQ, per germline (reference sequence). CDR3: CASSPRGGDTEAFF. The CDR3 DNA is TGTGCCAGCAGCCCACGAGGGGGGGACACTGAAGCTTTCTTT. Full variable domain (rest looked up from reference TRBV7-9 and TRBJ1-1): DTGVSQNPRHKITKRGQNVTFRCDPISEHNRLYWYRQTLGQGPEFLTYFQNEAQLEKSRLLSDRFSAERPKGSFSTLEIQRTEQGDSAMYLCASSPRGGDTEAFFGQGTRLTVV.

The J gene is TRBJ1-1, the V gene TRBV30; tentatively, D is TRBD1 (6 bases). The CDR3 has 12 residues. Germline values: CDR1 GTSNPN, CDR2 SVGIG (reference sequence). Between the trimmed V and J ends, which lost 5 bases and 4 bases, there was a span of 11 bases. The CDR3 reads CAWGQSGTEAFF. The DNA of the CDR3 is TGTGCCTGGGGACAGTCGGGCACTGAAGCTTTCTTT.

The chain recombines TRBV7-6 with TRBJ1-2; 10 bases fit TRBD1. J lost 4 bases, V lost 5 bases, and 13 bases had no gene match. The CDR3 totals 17 residues. Germline V gives CDR1 SGHVS, CDR2 FNYEAQ. CDR3 region: CASSQRRGQGPAYGYTF. CDR3 sequence (DNA): TGTGCCAGCAGCCAACGGAGGGGACAGGGGCCTGCCTATGGCTACACCTTC.

The chain links TRBV13 to TRBJ2-7; 9 nucleotides agree with TRBD1. With V trimmed by 1 base and J by 2 bases, 3 bases remained unmatched. The CDR3 loop spans 15 amino acids. Per germline, CDR1 PRHDT and CDR2 FYEKMQ (reference sequence). Here the CDR3 reads CASSLEGQGAYEQYF. DNA of the CDR3: TGTGCCAGCAGCTTAGAGGGACAGGGTGCCTACGAGCAGTACTTC.

The chain links TRBV11-2 to TRBJ1-1; D is uncertain. Trimming took 1 base from V and 0 from J, leaving 12 bases between them. Per germline, CDR1 SGHAT and CDR2 FQNNGV. CDR3 length: 16 residues. The CDR3 region is CASSLGVWGVNTEAFF. The CDR3 DNA is TGTGCCAGCAGCTTAGGAGTGTGGGGAGTGAACACTGAAGCTTTCTTT.

V is TRBV6-5 and J is TRBJ1-2, with TRBD1 identical over 8 bases. After removal of 6 bases from V and 4 bases from J, the junction contained 4 bases not matched to a gene. The CDR3 runs 13 residues. Looked up from germline, CDR1 is MNHEY and CDR2 is SVGAGI. CDR3 sequence: CASSKTGVYGYTF. The CDR3 coding sequence is TGTGCCAGCAGCAAGACAGGGGTCTATGGCTACACCTTC.

This chain joins TRBV20-1 and TRBJ1-2; D is unresolved. Per germline, CDR1 DFQATT and CDR2 SNEGSKA (reference sequence). The CDR3 consists of 13 residues. With 3 bases removed from V and 14 bases from J, the gap between germline ends came to 22 bases. DNA of the CDR3: TGCAGTGCTAGTCCCCTGGCGGTCAGTTCTTGGACCTTC. Amino acids: CSASPLAVSSWTF.